The 7 T cell receptor beta chains listed next were all sequenced from one sample in a study of T cells in localized non-small cell lung cancer. TCRdb's copy holds only in-frame clones and misses some; the assay was immunoSEQ multiplex PCR. The table includes over 50,000 clones, almost 90% detected once. Source: peripheral blood, taken before any cancer treatment. The source is a woman aged 40-70 years with stage I lung adenocarcinoma.

This clone was seen more than once but under ten times. The rearrangement joins TRBV6-6 to TRBJ1-5; a possible D gene is TRBD1 (5 bases). The CDR3 runs to 14 residues. The V gene's germline CDR1 is MNHNY and CDR2 SVGAGI (reference sequence). V shed 5 bases and J shed 2 bases, with 10 bases lying between them. CDR3 loop: CASSKQVGNQPQHF. CDR3 in DNA: TGTGCCAGCAGTAAACAGGTTGGCAATCAGCCCCAGCATTTT.

This clone is judged large. J is TRBJ2-5 and V is TRBV18; 9 bases are shared with TRBD1. CDR1 and CDR2 (germline): KGHSH, LQKENI. The CDR3 runs to 14 residues. V lost 4 bases to trimming and J lost 5 bases; unmatched junction nucleotides: 5. CDR3 bases: TGTGCCAGCTCACAGACAGGGGGAGACGAGACCCAGTACTTC. It codes for CASSQTGGDETQYF.

V gene TRBV11-2 combines with J gene TRBJ1-1; no definite D call. Per germline, CDR1 SGHAT and CDR2 FQNNGV. The CDR3 totals 14 residues. The V and J ends lost 1 base and 0 bases respectively, with 6 bases between them. The CDR3 DNA follows: TGTGCCAGCAGCTTAGCCCAACTGAACACTGAAGCTTTCTTT. Translated: CASSLAQLNTEAFF.

The chain joins TRBV7-6 to TRBJ2-2; 13 nucleotides line up with TRBD2. Germline V gene lookup returns CDR1 SGHVS and CDR2 FNYEAQ. V gave up 1 base and J gave up 6 bases; unmatched junction bases: 5. CDR3 length equals 17 residues. The CDR3 DNA is TGTGCCAGCAGCTTAGTAGGACTAGCGGGAGCGTCCGGGGAGCTGTTTTTT. Its translation is CASSLVGLAGASGELFF.

V is TRBV6-5 and J is TRBJ2-1, with a tentative D call TRBD2 (5 bases). The CDR3 sequence is 14 residues long. Trimming stripped 3 bases from V and 1 base from J, with 7 bases between. The germline V gene has CDR1 MNHEY and CDR2 SVGAGI. As DNA, the CDR3 is TGTGCCAGCAGTTATCAGCGGTCCTACAATGAGCAGTTCTTC. Translation: CASSYQRSYNEQFF.

This chain connects TRBV6-1 to TRBJ2-7, with TRBD2 identical over 9 bases. J gave up 6 bases and V 6 bases, and 6 bases lay outside the gene matches. The CDR3 contains 13 residues. Germline V CDR1 and CDR2: MNHNS, SASEGT. Here the CDR3 DNA reads TGTGCCAGCAGGGCTAGCGGGGTAGCCGAGCAGTACTTC. Its protein is CASRASGVAEQYF.

The chain recombines TRBV2 with TRBJ2-1; D gene unclear. The CDR3 totals 15 residues. CDR1 and CDR2 from the germline V gene are SNHLY and FYNNEI. Trimming took off 0 bases at V and 4 bases at J, with 10 bases between the two ends. The CDR3 DNA follows: TGTGCCAGCAGTGAAGCGTCCCCCGATTACAATGAGCAGTTCTTC. This gives the protein CASSEASPDYNEQFF.